This T cell receptor (beta chain) was recovered during a study of blood T cell repertoires in COVID-19. V lost 6 bases and J lost 4; bases outside the gene matches: 5. Germline V CDR1 and CDR2: MDHEN, SYDVKM. The CDR3 has 15 amino acids. As handled by the study authors: Reference gene primer amplification in the assay estimated nucleated cell counts. Profiled with immunoSEQ multiplex PCR; TCRdb holds only in-frame clones, not every one. The V and J calls and clone size were taken over from that table, and D and trimming were inferred from the DNA. The sample records fewer than 120,000 clones, more than 70% being singletons.

The sample taken for sequencing was peripheral blood. This sequence joins TRBV28 and TRBJ1-4; 10 nucleotides line up with TRBD1. The receptor comes from a woman in her forties or fifties with acute or convalescent COVID-19. CDR3 in amino acids: CASRETGGFNEKLFF. The CDR3, as DNA: TGTGCCAGCAGGGAGACAGGGGGCTTTAATGAAAAACTGTTTTTT.